Below are 7 T cell receptor beta chains sequenced from a single sample in a study of blood T cell repertoires in COVID-19. Generated by immunoSEQ multiplex PCR, the TCRdb table keeps only in-frame clones and is missing some. The sample has some 73,000 clones, 85% to 90% seen once. What was sequenced was peripheral blood. All receptors derive from a woman over 75 with active or convalescent COVID-19.

V gene TRBV5-1 combines with J gene TRBJ2-5; tentative D call: TRBD1 (6 bases). The CDR3 has 14 residues. CDR1 and CDR2 from the germline V gene are SGHRS and YFSETQ. Deletions cut 4 bases from V and 1 base from J, with 11 bases between. The CDR3 is CASSAQGSQETQYF. CDR3 coding DNA: TGCGCCAGCAGCGCTCAGGGGAGCCAAGAGACCCAGTACTTC.

This sequence joins TRBV12-5 and TRBJ1-4; D is perhaps TRBD1 (5 bases). Trimming shortened V by 6 bases and J by 8 bases, and 13 bases separated the two germline ends. This CDR3 comprises 13 residues. CDR1 LGHNT and CDR2 FRNRAP come from the germline V gene. DNA for the CDR3: TGTGCTAGTGGCCTGGAGGGGTTCGAAAAACTGTTTTTT. Protein: CASGLEGFEKLFF.

The chain uses TRBV7-2 and TRBJ2-5, with TRBD2 identical over 9 bases. Trimming at V came to 1 base and at J to 5 bases, leaving 11 bases not matched to a gene. The CDR3 length is 17 residues. Per the germline V gene, CDR1 is SGHTA and CDR2 is FQGNSA. The CDR3, as DNA: TGTGCCAGCAGCTTAGGCTATGAGCGGGGGGCCGGGGAGACCCAGTACTTC. Encoded protein: CASSLGYERGAGETQYF.

The chain links TRBV18 to TRBJ2-2; a weak D match, TRBD1 (6 bases). Per the germline V gene, CDR1 is KGHSH and CDR2 is LQKENI. Trimming took off 3 bases at V and 0 bases at J, with 11 bases between the two ends. The CDR3 totals 16 residues. CDR3: CASSPWTATNTGELFF. The CDR3 DNA is TGTGCCAGCTCACCGTGGACAGCGACGAACACCGGGGAGCTGTTTTTT.

The chain combines TRBV7-2 with TRBJ2-2, with 8 bases fitting TRBD1. CDR3 size: 15 residues. Germline CDR1 is SGHTA and CDR2 is FQGNSA. V was pared by 5 bases and J by 5 bases, with 7 bases of the junction left unmatched. CDR3: CASSPTNRGTGELFF. For the CDR3, the DNA is TGTGCCAGCAGCCCAACGAACAGGGGGACCGGGGAGCTGTTTTTT.

The V gene is TRBV19, the J gene TRBJ2-5; 9 nucleotides match TRBD1. CDR3 length: 15 amino acids. Per the germline V gene, CDR1 is LNHDA and CDR2 is SQIVND (reference sequence). The V gene end was trimmed by 3 bases and the J gene end by 7 bases; junction bases not matched to a gene: 9. CDR3 DNA sequence: TGTGCCAGTAGTATTGGTGGGACAGGGTACGGGACCCAGTACTTC. This translates into CASSIGGTGYGTQYF.

V and J are TRBV3-1 (or the pseudogene TRBV3-2) and TRBJ2-7; D is ambiguous. From germline, CDR1 is LGHDT and CDR2 YNNKEL (reference sequence). V dropped 4 bases and J dropped 4 bases, with 14 bases sitting between them. The CDR3 loop spans 14 amino acids. The CDR3 loop reads CASSPFENAYEQYF. The CDR3 bases are TGTGCCAGCAGCCCTTTTGAAAACGCGTACGAGCAGTACTTC.